This entry describes one T cell receptor beta chain. Its antigen is unidentified. In the PCR, 60 Vbeta and 13 Jbeta primers were used. The table came from immunoSEQ multiplex PCR; TCRdb's copy has only in-frame clones and leaves some out. The sample yields 100,000 to 150,000 clones, of which the top ten take up around 1.6%. Donors were ostensibly healthy at sampling, although undocumented immune exposures were probable. With 1 base clipped from V and 6 bases from J, the junction kept 8 bases outside the gene matches. Per the germline V gene, CDR1 is SEHNR and CDR2 is FQNEAQ (reference sequence). The CDR3 extends over 15 amino acids. The data were obtained in a study of cytomegalovirus exposure and HLA in healthy donors. Study-level points and caveats: Data from an earlier analysis indicated that most TCR beta V segments were productive either about 87% or about 30% of the time.

This TCR was recovered from a woman in her forties in good health and CMV-seropositive. The specimen was PBMCs. The chain recombines TRBV7-9 with TRBJ1-1; 7 bases agree with TRBD1. In DNA, the CDR3 is TGTGCCAGCAGCTTAGTCAGACAGGGCGGCTCTGAAGCTTTCTTT. Protein sequence: CASSLVRQGGSEAFF.